Following are 30 T cell receptor beta chains from one sample sequenced in a study of blood T cell repertoires in COVID-19. The method was immunoSEQ multiplex PCR; TCRdb's version includes in-frame clones alone and lacks a portion of them. The data contain under 250,000 clones, roughly 90% of them singletons. The sequencing sample was made of peripheral blood. These receptors originate from a woman in her sixties or seventies with acute or convalescent COVID-19.

CDR3 bases: TGTGCCACCGAAAAAGCGGGACCTGGGACAGATACGCAGTATTTT. This translates into CATEKAGPGTDTQYF. This rearrangement joins TRBV24-1 to TRBJ2-3, with 7 bases fitting TRBD2. The CDR3 extends over 15 amino acids. Germline V gives CDR1 KGHDR, CDR2 SFDVKD. Trimming at V came to 9 bases and at J to 3 bases, leaving 11 bases not matched to a gene.

The chain joins TRBV24-1 to TRBJ2-2, with D perhaps TRBD2 (7 bases). Germline lookup yields CDR1 KGHDR and CDR2 SFDVKD. The CDR3 extends over 14 amino acids. Trimming took off 3 bases at V and 7 bases at J, with 11 bases between the two ends. This CDR3 is CATSDRGAGGELFF. CDR3 DNA: TGTGCCACCAGTGATCGGGGGGCTGGCGGGGAGCTGTTTTTT.

A single count supports this clone. V gene TRBV5-1 combines with J gene TRBJ1-4; 10 bases line up with TRBD1. The CDR3 extends over 15 amino acids. The J segment lost 6 bases and the V segment lost 0 bases, leaving 2 bases of the junction unmatched. CDR1 and CDR2 from the germline V gene are SGHRS and YFSETQ. The CDR3 coding sequence is TGCGCCAGCAGCTTGGGCGGGACAGGGGATGAAAAACTGTTTTTT. It is translated as CASSLGGTGDEKLFF.

The J gene is TRBJ2-7, the V gene TRBV10-3; no clear D gene. The V gene's germline CDR1 is ENHRY and CDR2 SYGVKD. Trimming pared 0 bases from V and 1 base from J, leaving 7 bases between. The CDR3 has 14 amino acids. The DNA for the CDR3 is TGTGCCATCAGTGAGTCGAAGCTGTCCTACGAGCAGTACTTC. Protein product: CAISESKLSYEQYF.

The V call is TRBV27, the J call TRBJ2-7, with a possible D match to TRBD2 (5 bases). Germline loops: CDR1 MNHEY, CDR2 SMNVEV (reference sequence). The V and J ends lost 6 bases and 2 bases respectively, with 14 bases between them. The CDR3 runs to 14 residues. This CDR3 is CASSDAGPPYEQYF. CDR3 DNA sequence: TGTGCCAGCAGCGACGCGGGCCCCCCCTACGAGCAGTACTTC.

In DNA, the CDR3 is TGTGCTAGTGGGGAGGTTCCCGGGACAGCTTACAATGAGCAGTTCTTC. Translation: CASGEVPGTAYNEQFF. This rearrangement joins TRBV12-5 to TRBJ2-1; 7 positions match TRBD1. The V and J ends lost 6 bases and 4 bases, in that order; junction bases with no gene match: 12. Per germline, CDR1 LGHNT and CDR2 FRNRAP. The CDR3 runs 16 residues.

The gene calls are TRBV4-3 and TRBJ1-3; no definite D call. The CDR3 runs to 15 residues. Germline V gives CDR1 LGHNA, CDR2 YSLEER. With 1 base removed from V and 0 bases from J, the gap between germline ends came to 7 bases. The CDR3 nucleotides read TGCGCCAGCAGCCAAGGGCCCAACTCTGGAAACACCATATATTTT. Translation gives CASSQGPNSGNTIYF.

A word on this clone: Since a much larger clone is just one base distant, this may be a read error. The chain recombines TRBV5-6 with TRBJ1-6, with a possible D match to TRBD1 (6 bases). Germline CDR1 SGHDT, CDR2 YYEEEE. The length of the CDR3 is 15 residues. Trimming removed 5 bases from V and 0 bases from J, with 9 bases in between. DNA of the CDR3: TGTGCCAGCAGGAGGGGGAGCTCCTATAATTCACCCCTCCACTTT. This encodes CASRRGSSYNSPLHF. Full variable domain (missing parts from reference TRBV5-6 and TRBJ1-6): DAGVTQSPTHLIKTRGQQVTLRCSPKSGHDTVSWYQQALGQGPQFIFQYYEEEERQRGNFPDRFSGHQFPNYSSELNVNALLLGDSALYLCASRRGSSYNSPLHFGNGTRLTVT.

This rearrangement joins TRBV18 to TRBJ2-1, with no clear D. The V gene's germline CDR1 is KGHSH and CDR2 LQKENI. V lost 2 bases and J 0 bases, leaving 8 bases between the germline ends. CDR3 length: 15 residues. The CDR3 spells CASSPFDSSYNEQFF. In nucleotides, the CDR3 is TGTGCCAGCTCACCATTTGATAGCTCCTACAATGAGCAGTTCTTC.

The chain joins TRBV6-6 to TRBJ1-6, with a possible D match to TRBD1 (6 bases). Germline-derived CDR1 and CDR2 are MNHNY and SVGAGI (reference sequence). The V and J ends lost 6 bases and 5 bases respectively, with 11 bases between them. The CDR3 sequence is 14 residues long. The CDR3 protein is CASRPQGNNSPLHF. Here the CDR3 DNA reads TGTGCCAGCAGGCCACAGGGCAATAATTCACCCCTCCACTTT.

The chain has TRBV29-1 and TRBJ2-4; tentative D call: TRBD1 (6 bases). From germline, CDR1 is SQVTM and CDR2 ANQGSEA. The CDR3 loop spans 13 amino acids. V gave up 3 bases and J gave up 3 bases, with 9 bases separating them. CDR3 bases: TGCAGCGTTGAGGGACATCTCAAAAACATTCAGTACTTC. It specifies CSVEGHLKNIQYF.

This clone appeared a single time. The V and J genes are TRBV5-8 and TRBJ1-5; no reliable D call. V lost 3 bases and J lost 0, with 16 bases in between. CDR1 is SGHTS and CDR2 is YDEGEE in the germline V gene. This CDR3 comprises 17 residues. The chain's CDR3 is CASSWVSGSYSNQPQHF. CDR3 coding DNA: TGTGCCAGCAGCTGGGTCAGCGGCAGCTATAGCAATCAGCCCCAGCATTTT. Based on the CDR3 plus reference TRBV5-8 and TRBJ1-5, the full variable domain is EAGVTQSPTHLIKTRGQQATLRCSPISGHTSVYWYQQALGLGLQFLLWYDEGEERNRGNFPPRFSGRQFPNYSSELNVNALELEDSALYLCASSWVSGSYSNQPQHFGDGTRLSIL.

The J gene is TRBJ2-3, the V gene TRBV28, with 11 bases matching TRBD2. The CDR3 contains 18 residues. V lost 6 bases to trimming and J lost 1 base; unmatched junction nucleotides: 12. Germline CDR1 and CDR2: MDHEN and SYDVKM. The CDR3 nucleotides read TGTGCCAGCAGCGATCTAGCGGGAGGATTTGGAGGCACAGATACGCAGTATTTT. Its protein is CASSDLAGGFGGTDTQYF.

The chain couples TRBV29-1 to TRBJ2-1; 8 bases are shared with TRBD2. The V gene end was trimmed by 6 bases and the J gene end by 6 bases; junction bases not matched to a gene: 10. The CDR3 is made up of 14 amino acids. CDR1 and CDR2 from the germline V gene are SQVTM and ANQGSEA. The CDR3, as DNA: TGCAGCGTCGGTACCCGGCTAGCGGGCAATGAGCAGTTCTTC. Translation gives CSVGTRLAGNEQFF.

V is TRBV7-9 and J is TRBJ2-7, with 15 positions matching TRBD2. The CDR3 totals 17 residues. Germline V gene data show CDR1 as SEHNR and CDR2 as FQNEAQ (reference sequence). V dropped 4 bases and J dropped 2; count of bases not matched to a gene: 6. CDR3 amino acids: CASSWTSGRAGAYEQYF. The CDR3 nucleotides read TGTGCCAGCAGCTGGACTAGCGGGAGGGCCGGGGCCTACGAGCAGTACTTC.

This clone was seen at least ten times. The chain has TRBV6-2 or TRBV6-3 and TRBJ2-2, with unresolved D. The germline CDR1 and CDR2 sequences are MNHEY and SVGEGT. V gave up 6 bases and J gave up 9 bases, with 14 bases separating them. The CDR3 totals 13 residues. The CDR3 coding sequence is TGTGCCAGCAGCCGCTCGGGTAGGAGGGAGCTGTTTTTT. Its translation: CASSRSGRRELFF.

In this sample, this clone turned up once. V is TRBV18 and J is TRBJ1-4; possibly TRBD1 for D (5 bases). V was trimmed by 3 bases and J by 7 bases, leaving 9 bases between them. This CDR3 spans 13 amino acids. Germline V gene data show CDR1 as KGHSH and CDR2 as LQKENI. This CDR3 is CASSPFGGEKLFF. CDR3 coding DNA: TGTGCCAGCTCACCCTTCGGGGGTGAAAAACTGTTTTTT.

The chain has TRBV5-5 and TRBJ1-5; D unclear. Germline V gene sequence: CDR1 SGHKS, CDR2 YYEKEE (reference sequence). V lost 2 bases to trimming and J lost 0 bases, with 9 bases between them. The CDR3 has 15 residues. The CDR3 DNA sequence: TGTGCCAGCAGCTTCGCTCAGGCTAGCAATCAGCCCCAGCATTTT. Translation gives CASSFAQASNQPQHF. Filled out from reference TRBV5-5 and TRBJ1-5, the complete variable domain reads DAGVTQSPTHLIKTRGQQVTLRCSPISGHKSVSWYQQVLGQGPQFIFQYYEKEERGRGNFPDRFSARQFPNYSSELNVNALLLGDSALYLCASSFAQASNQPQHFGDGTRLSIL.

The genes are TRBV15 and TRBJ1-3; D unclear. CDR3 length: 17 residues. V was clipped by 0 bases and J by 0 bases, with 12 bases between them. Germline lookup yields CDR1 LNHNV and CDR2 YYDKDF (reference sequence). For the CDR3, the DNA is TGTGCCACCAGCAGAGAGTATGCGGGTCTCTCTGGAAACACCATATATTTT. It translates to CATSREYAGLSGNTIYF.

This chain links TRBV15 with TRBJ1-4, with D hard to call. Germline V lookup: CDR1 LNHNV, CDR2 YYDKDF (reference sequence). CDR3 length: 14 residues. Trimming removed 1 base from V and 4 bases from J, with 7 bases in between. CDR3 DNA sequence: TGTGCCACCAGCAGAGGACTGATTAATGAAAAACTGTTTTTT. Translating gives CATSRGLINEKLFF.

J is TRBJ2-5 and V is TRBV28; TRBD2 might be the D (5 bases). The V and J ends lost 7 bases and 0 bases respectively, with 18 bases between them. This CDR3 is 16 amino acids long. The germline CDR1 and CDR2 sequences are MDHEN and SYDVKM. In nucleotides, the CDR3 is TGTGCCAGCAACGCGGCGAGGGTAGGAAACCAAGAGACCCAGTACTTC. This sequence encodes CASNAARVGNQETQYF.

V and J are TRBV4-3 and TRBJ2-7; D not resolved. Between the trimmed V and J ends, which lost 1 base and 0 bases, there was a span of 13 bases. CDR1 is LGHNA and CDR2 is YSLEER in the germline V gene. The CDR3 loop spans 16 amino acids. The CDR3, as DNA: TGCGCCAGCAGCCAAGTATCCCCCGGCGGCTCCTACGAGCAGTACTTC. Protein product: CASSQVSPGGSYEQYF.

The chain combines TRBV2 with TRBJ2-2, with TRBD1 matching over 9 bases. The germline V gene has CDR1 SNHLY and CDR2 FYNNEI. CDR3 length: 15 residues. Losses at the gene ends were 6 bases for V and 4 bases for J; bases not matched to a gene: 6. The CDR3 loop reads CASRSQGASTGELFF. CDR3 DNA sequence: TGTGCCAGCAGATCACAGGGGGCGAGCACCGGGGAGCTGTTTTTT.

The chain employs TRBV19 and TRBJ2-3; tentatively, D is TRBD1 (6 bases). The CDR3 has 16 residues. Trimming stripped 6 bases from V and 5 bases from J, with 21 bases between. Germline values: CDR1 LNHDA, CDR2 SQIVND (reference sequence). The CDR3 DNA is TGTGCCAGTAGAACTATAGGGGGAGTGTATGGAGATACGCAGTATTTT. Translating it yields CASRTIGGVYGDTQYF.

The chain recombines TRBV30 with TRBJ1-1; D gene unclear. Germline V gives CDR1 GTSNPN, CDR2 SVGIG (reference sequence). This CDR3 is built from 14 residues. V lost 4 bases and J lost 1, with 13 bases in between. The CDR3 DNA reads as TGTGCCTGGATAGGAGGACTCGCGAACACTGAAGCTTTCTTT. It codes for CAWIGGLANTEAFF. Full variable domain (outside the CDR3, taken from reference TRBV30 and TRBJ1-1): SQTIHQWPATLVQPVGSPLSLECTVEGTSNPNLYWYRQAAGRGLQLLFYSVGIGQISSEVPQNLSASRPQDRQFILSSKKLLLSDSGFYLCAWIGGLANTEAFFGQGTRLTVV.

The chain carries TRBV15 and TRBJ1-4; 7 bases are a match to TRBD1. Germline V lookup: CDR1 LNHNV, CDR2 YYDKDF (reference sequence). The V and J ends lost 5 bases and 0 bases, in that order; junction bases with no gene match: 6. The CDR3 is 16 amino acids. The CDR3 region has the DNA TGTGCCACCAGCGGCAGGGGGATTGCAACTAATGAAAAACTGTTTTTT. Amino acids: CATSGRGIATNEKLFF. The variable domain in full, completed from reference TRBV15 and TRBJ1-4, reads DAMVIQNPRYQVTQFGKPVTLSCSQTLNHNVMYWYQQKSSQAPKLLFHYYDKDFNNEADTPDNFQSRRPNTSFCFLDIRSPGLGDTAMYLCATSGRGIATNEKLFFGSGTQLSVL.

The chain links TRBV5-1 to TRBJ2-6; 7 bases fit TRBD1. The CDR3 consists of 16 residues. With 7 bases clipped from V and 0 bases from J, the junction kept 7 bases outside the gene matches. The germline CDR1 and CDR2 sequences are SGHRS and YFSETQ. CDR3 sequence: CASRGQVTSGANVLTF. CDR3 in DNA: TGCGCCAGCCGTGGACAGGTCACCTCTGGGGCCAACGTCCTGACTTTC. The whole variable domain, remainder taken from reference TRBV5-1 and TRBJ2-6, is KAGVTQTPRYLIKTRGQQVTLSCSPISGHRSVSWYQQTPGQGLQFLFEYFSETQRNKGNFPGRFSGRQFSNSRSEMNVSTLELGDSALYLCASRGQVTSGANVLTFGAGSRLTVL.

The V call is TRBV6-5, the J call TRBJ2-2; 8 nucleotides agree with TRBD1. Per germline, CDR1 MNHEY and CDR2 SVGAGI. V lost 2 bases to trimming and J lost 1 base; unmatched junction nucleotides: 3. The CDR3 length is 16 residues. CDR3 residues: CASSYGQGRNTGELFF. The CDR3 DNA reads as TGTGCCAGCAGTTACGGACAGGGAAGGAACACCGGGGAGCTGTTTTTT.

The chain links TRBV5-8 to TRBJ1-5, with 10 bases aligning to TRBD1. The CDR3 runs to 16 residues. V shed 2 bases, J shed 7 bases, and the junction held 9 bases outside the gene matches. The V gene's germline CDR1 is SGHTS and CDR2 YDEGEE. CDR3: CASSFRDRGRAQPQHF. DNA of the CDR3: TGTGCCAGCAGCTTTCGGGACAGGGGAAGAGCCCAGCCCCAGCATTTT.

Here the CDR3 reads CASSTTSGSSYNEQFF. CDR3 coding DNA: TGTGCCAGCAGCACGACTAGCGGGAGCTCCTACAATGAGCAGTTCTTC. This chain joins TRBV7-9 and TRBJ2-1; 12 bases are a match to TRBD2. CDR3 length: 16 amino acids. Germline CDR1 reads SEHNR; CDR2 reads FQNEAQ (reference sequence). Trimming at V came to 5 bases and at J to 0 bases, leaving 2 bases not matched to a gene.